The source of this TCR beta chain is a study of blood T cells in healthy people across ages. The germline gives CDR1 SQVTM, CDR2 ANQGSEA. This CDR3 spans 13 amino acids. V lost 5 bases to trimming and J lost 2 bases, with 13 bases between them. For the second PCR, which ran for about 6 to 11 cycles, a sample-barcoded 5' primer and a J-beta primer mix were used. Each CDR3 protein gets one entry after TCRdb re-called the 5' RACE reads with MiXCR. The sample lists 1.5 million to 2 million distinct CDR3 sequences, roughly 27% occurring once. In this sample, this clonotype turned up many times. The chain employs TRBV29-1 and TRBJ2-7; D is unresolved. This clonotype was sampled from a woman aged 25 to 45 in good health. Sequenced: blood. CDR3 sequence (DNA): TGCAGCGTTCTCAAAAGGGCGGCCTACGAGCAGTACTTC. Its translation is CSVLKRAAYEQYF.